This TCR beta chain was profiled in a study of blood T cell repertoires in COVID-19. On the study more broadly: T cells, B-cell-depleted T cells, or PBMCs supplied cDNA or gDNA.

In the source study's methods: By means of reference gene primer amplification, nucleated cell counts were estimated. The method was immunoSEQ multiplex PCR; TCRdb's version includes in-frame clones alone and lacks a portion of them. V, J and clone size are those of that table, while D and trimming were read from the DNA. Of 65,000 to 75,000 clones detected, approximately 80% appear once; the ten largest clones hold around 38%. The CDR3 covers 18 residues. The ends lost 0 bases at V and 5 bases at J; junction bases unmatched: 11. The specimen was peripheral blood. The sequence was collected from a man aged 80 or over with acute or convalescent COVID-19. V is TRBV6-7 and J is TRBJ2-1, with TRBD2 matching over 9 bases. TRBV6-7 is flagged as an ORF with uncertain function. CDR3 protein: CASSYSGTSSRLNNEQFF. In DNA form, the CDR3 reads TGTGCCAGCAGTTACTCCGGGACTAGCAGTCGACTCAACAATGAGCAGTTCTTC.